The 19 T cell receptor beta chains below come from one sample, sequenced in a study of post-analysis software for immune sequencing data. Presence of unique molecular identifiers characterized the TCR beta cDNA libraries. Using its own MiXCR run on the PCR reads, TCRdb lists one record per CDR3 protein. This table holds roughly 430,000 distinct CDR3 sequences, about 40% found once. Study-wide results and caveats: Patients used about five TRBV segments, including TRBV5-6, TRBV5-1 and TRBV20-1, more often than controls.

These receptors' targets are unknown. Specimen: blood. These receptors were taken from a girl aged 2-10 years with multiple sclerosis.

CDR3 nucleotides: TGTGCCAGCAGGCCGTTGGGGACCGGGGAGCTGTTTTTT. It codes for CASRPLGTGELFF. The J gene is TRBJ2-2, the V gene TRBV27; D not certain. Trimming took 6 bases from V and 5 from J, leaving 10 bases between them. Germline V CDR1 and CDR2: MNHEY, SMNVEV (reference sequence). The CDR3 contains 13 residues.

J is TRBJ1-5 and V is TRBV6-1; D call uncertain. CDR1 and CDR2 (germline): MNHNS, SASEGT. Trimming stripped 3 bases from V and 5 bases from J, with 17 bases between. This CDR3 spans 16 amino acids. This CDR3 is CASSDSDRWRHQPQHF. The CDR3 DNA is TGTGCCAGCAGTGATTCTGACCGATGGAGGCATCAGCCCCAGCATTTT.

The rearrangement joins TRBV7-2 to TRBJ1-6; 10 nucleotides align to TRBD1. V gave up 4 bases and J gave up 10 bases; unmatched junction bases: 7. Germline CDR1 and CDR2: SGHTA and FQGNSA. CDR3 length equals 15 residues. The CDR3 region has the DNA TGTGCCAGCAGCTCCGGACAGGGGGTGGGGTCACCCCTCCACTTT. This gives the protein CASSSGQGVGSPLHF.

This rearrangement joins TRBV21-1 to TRBJ1-1; TRBD1, as called in the table, went unchecked against the DNA. TRBV21-1 is flagged as a pseudogene. The length of the CDR3 is 14 residues. In DNA, the CDR3 is TGTGCCAGCAGCCGGGACAGGGAGAACACTGAAGCTTTCTTT. This sequence encodes CASSRDRENTEAFF.

This clonotype was seen a handful of times. The chain recombines TRBV20-1 with TRBJ2-1, with D maybe TRBD2 (5 bases). This CDR3 spans 12 amino acids. The V gene's germline CDR1 is DFQATT and CDR2 SNEGSKA (reference sequence). V was cut by 6 bases and J by 7 bases, with 13 bases left in between. The CDR3 sequence is CSAGRARNEQFF. CDR3 nucleotides: TGCAGTGCCGGGCGGGCCCGAAATGAGCAGTTCTTC.

This chain uses TRBV6-2 or TRBV6-3 with TRBJ1-1; 10 bases map to TRBD1. CDR1 is MNHEY, CDR2 SVGEGT, per germline. The CDR3 contains 16 residues. The ends lost 3 bases at V and 1 base at J; junction bases unmatched: 5. The DNA for the CDR3 is TGTGCCAGCAGTTATAGGACAGGGGGAGAGAACACTGAAGCTTTCTTT. Translated, it gives CASSYRTGGENTEAFF.

The sample holds one count of this clonotype. V gene TRBV21-1 combines with J gene TRBJ2-7; the table's D call, TRBD2, was not checked against the DNA. The J call may not be correct, given that the DNA end is closer to TRBJ2-5. TRBV21-1 is classified as a pseudogene. The CDR3 sequence is 18 residues long. The CDR3 loop is CASSKARGVAGPIKTQYF. The CDR3 region has the DNA TGTGCCAGCAGCAAAGCTCGAGGAGTAGCGGGGCCCATAAAGACCCAGTACTTC.

The sample holds a few counts of this clonotype. This chain's CDR3 is CASSLGGVVGQNLRNEQFF. The CDR3, as DNA: TGTGCCAGCAGCTTAGGGGGGGTAGTAGGACAAAACCTTCGCAATGAGCAGTTCTTC. V usage is TRBV11-2 and J usage is TRBJ2-1, with a tentative D call TRBD2 (6 bases). The CDR3 covers 19 residues. CDR1 SGHAT and CDR2 FQNNGV come from the germline V gene. V was cut by 1 base and J by 6 bases, with 25 bases left in between. Filled out from reference TRBV11-2 and TRBJ2-1, the complete variable domain reads EAGVAQSPRYKIIEKRQSVAFWCNPISGHATLYWYQQILGQGPKLLIQFQNNGVVDDSQLPKDRFSAERLKGVDSTLKIQPAKLEDSAVYLCASSLGGVVGQNLRNEQFFGPGTRLTVL.

This clonotype occurred a few times. This rearrangement joins TRBV7-2 to TRBJ2-7; TRBD1 is a possible D gene (6 bases). The germline V and J ends were trimmed by 2 bases and 0 bases, with 29 bases remaining between them. Germline assignment: CDR1 SGHTA and CDR2 FQGNSA. CDR3 length: 21 residues. The CDR3 region has the DNA TGTGCCAGCAGCTTAACGAAACGGGGTGGCAGGGGCAATCAGAGCTCCTACGAGCAGTACTTC. This translates into CASSLTKRGGRGNQSSYEQYF. Complete variable domain (other parts from reference TRBV7-2 and TRBJ2-7): GAGVSQSPSNKVTEKGKDVELRCDPISGHTALYWYRQSLGQGLEFLIYFQGNSAPDKSGLPSDRFSAERTGGSVSTLTIQRTQQEDSAVYLCASSLTKRGGRGNQSSYEQYFGPGTRLTVT.

The chain employs TRBV9 and TRBJ1-2, with D possibly being TRBD1 (6 bases). There are 15 residues in the CDR3. The germline V and J ends were trimmed by 3 bases and 4 bases, with 16 bases remaining between them. Germline CDR1 is SGDLS and CDR2 is YYNGEE. The CDR3 loop reads CASSGGTPSLYGYTF. The CDR3 nucleotides are TGTGCCAGCAGCGGAGGGACACCGTCCCTCTATGGCTACACCTTC.

There are a few counts of this clonotype. The chain employs TRBV29-1 and TRBJ2-4; 10 positions agree with TRBD1. CDR1 is SQVTM, CDR2 ANQGSEA, per germline. The CDR3 has 18 residues. The junction had 16 bases not matched to a gene; V was cut back by 2 bases and J by 6 bases. The CDR3 spells CSVEMASGDRGYGNIQYF. The CDR3 coding sequence is TGCAGCGTTGAAATGGCCTCAGGGGACAGGGGCTATGGAAACATTCAGTACTTC.

This clonotype was recorded a few times. V is TRBV29-1 and J is TRBJ2-4; D is possibly TRBD2 (5 bases). This CDR3 is 14 amino acids long. Germline V CDR1 and CDR2: SQVTM, ANQGSEA. Trimming took 3 bases from V and 0 from J, leaving 9 bases between them. The CDR3 nucleotides read TGCAGCGTTGAGGGGAGACTAGCCAAAAACATTCAGTACTTC. Amino acids: CSVEGRLAKNIQYF.

The gene calls are TRBV20-1 and TRBJ1-6, with D possibly being TRBD1 (6 bases). V was cut by 4 bases and J by 6 bases, with 13 bases left in between. There are 14 residues in the CDR3. Germline loops: CDR1 DFQATT, CDR2 SNEGSKA (reference sequence). The CDR3 spells CSAKRQDLNSPLHF. CDR3 nucleotide sequence: TGCAGTGCTAAACGACAGGATCTTAATTCACCCCTCCACTTT.

The chain has TRBV6-2 or TRBV6-3 and TRBJ2-5, with D perhaps TRBD2 (6 bases). CDR1 and CDR2 from the germline V gene are MNHEY and SVGEGT. The CDR3 extends over 11 amino acids. The CDR3 DNA sequence: TGTGCGACCGGGGGCCAAGAGACCCAGTACTTC. Residues: CATGGQETQYF.

The V and J genes are TRBV7-8 and TRBJ2-3, with TRBD2 matching over 10 bases. The CDR3 has 16 amino acids. Germline V gene data show CDR1 as SGHVS and CDR2 as FQNEAQ. V gave up 8 bases and J gave up 5 bases; unmatched junction bases: 13. CDR3 protein: CASGGTSVIKGDTQYF. The CDR3 DNA is TGTGCCAGCGGCGGGACTAGCGTCATAAAGGGAGATACGCAGTATTTT. The full variable domain, with the rest looked up from reference TRBV7-8 and TRBJ2-3, is GAGVSQSPRYKVAKRGQDVALRCDPISGHVSLFWYQQALGQGPEFLTYFQNEAQLDKSGLPSDRFFAERPEGSVSTLKIQRTQQEDSAVYLCASGGTSVIKGDTQYFGPGTRLTVL.

Only a few counts were recorded for this clonotype. The V gene is TRBV5-1, the J gene TRBJ2-7, with D possibly being TRBD1 (5 bases). CDR1 SGHRS and CDR2 YFSETQ come from the germline V gene. V lost 1 base and J 3 bases, leaving 11 bases between the germline ends. The CDR3 extends over 14 amino acids. CDR3 residues: CASSLNLDSYEQYF. DNA of the CDR3: TGCGCCAGCAGCTTGAACCTAGACAGCTACGAGCAGTACTTC.

This clonotype was seen a handful of times. The rearrangement joins TRBV7-2 to TRBJ2-7; D gene uncertain. Germline loops: CDR1 SGHTA, CDR2 FQGNSA. The CDR3 has 14 amino acids. Trimming removed 2 bases from V and 0 bases from J, with 8 bases in between. The DNA for the CDR3 is TGTGCCAGCAGCTTATTCCAGAGCTCCTACGAGCAGTACTTC. It specifies CASSLFQSSYEQYF. Based on the CDR3 plus reference TRBV7-2 and TRBJ2-7, the full variable domain is GAGVSQSPSNKVTEKGKDVELRCDPISGHTALYWYRQSLGQGLEFLIYFQGNSAPDKSGLPSDRFSAERTGGSVSTLTIQRTQQEDSAVYLCASSLFQSSYEQYFGPGTRLTVT.

This rearrangement joins TRBV7-8 to TRBJ2-3, with 16 bases aligning to TRBD2. Trimming at V came to 2 bases and at J to 2 bases, leaving 7 bases not matched to a gene. The CDR3 sequence is 19 residues long. Germline V lookup: CDR1 SGHVS, CDR2 FQNEAQ. The CDR3 loop reads CASSLMGLAGGRNTDTQYF. The CDR3 DNA is TGTGCCAGCAGCTTAATGGGACTAGCGGGGGGGCGGAACACAGATACGCAGTATTTT. The entire variable domain, with the rest obtained from reference TRBV7-8 and TRBJ2-3, is as follows: GAGVSQSPRYKVAKRGQDVALRCDPISGHVSLFWYQQALGQGPEFLTYFQNEAQLDKSGLPSDRFFAERPEGSVSTLKIQRTQQEDSAVYLCASSLMGLAGGRNTDTQYFGPGTRLTVL.

This clonotype was seen only a few times. A read error may account for a junction end that differs from germline. The chain couples TRBV4-1 to TRBJ2-6; tentative D call: TRBD1 (6 bases). CDR1 MGHRA and CDR2 YSYEKL come from the germline V gene. The CDR3 covers 19 residues. The CDR3 spells CASSHGRLRGNSRANVLTF. The CDR3 DNA follows: TGCGCCAGCAGCCATGGGCGGCTTAGGGGGAACTCTCGGGCCAACGTCCTGACTTTC.